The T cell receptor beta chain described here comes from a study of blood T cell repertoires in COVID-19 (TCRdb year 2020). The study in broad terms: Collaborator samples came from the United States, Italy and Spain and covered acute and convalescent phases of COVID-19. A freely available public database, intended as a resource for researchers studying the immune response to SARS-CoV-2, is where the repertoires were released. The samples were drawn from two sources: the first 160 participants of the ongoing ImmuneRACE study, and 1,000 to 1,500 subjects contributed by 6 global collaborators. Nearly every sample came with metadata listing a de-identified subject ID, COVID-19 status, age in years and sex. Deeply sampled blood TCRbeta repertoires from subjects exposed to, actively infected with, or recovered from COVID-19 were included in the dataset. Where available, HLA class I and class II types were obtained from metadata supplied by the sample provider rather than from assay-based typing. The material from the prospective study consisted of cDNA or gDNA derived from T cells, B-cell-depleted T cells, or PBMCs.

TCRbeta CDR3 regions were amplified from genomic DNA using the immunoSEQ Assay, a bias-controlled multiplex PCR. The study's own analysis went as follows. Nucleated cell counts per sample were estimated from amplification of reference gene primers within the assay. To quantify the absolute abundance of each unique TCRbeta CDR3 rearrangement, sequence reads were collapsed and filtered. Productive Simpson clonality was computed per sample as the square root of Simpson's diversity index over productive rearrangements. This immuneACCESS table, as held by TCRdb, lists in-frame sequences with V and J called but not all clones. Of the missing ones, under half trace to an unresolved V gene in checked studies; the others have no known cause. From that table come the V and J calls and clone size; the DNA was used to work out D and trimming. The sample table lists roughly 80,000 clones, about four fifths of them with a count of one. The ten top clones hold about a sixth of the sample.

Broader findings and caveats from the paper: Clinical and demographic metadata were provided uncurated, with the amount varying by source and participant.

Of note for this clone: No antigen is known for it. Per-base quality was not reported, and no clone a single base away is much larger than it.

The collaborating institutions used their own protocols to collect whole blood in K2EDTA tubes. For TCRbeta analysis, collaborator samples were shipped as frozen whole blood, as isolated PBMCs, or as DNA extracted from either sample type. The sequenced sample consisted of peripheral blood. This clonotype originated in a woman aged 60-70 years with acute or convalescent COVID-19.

The CDR3 in this case is CASSPGDREAFF. The bases are TGTGCCAGCAGCCCCGGAGATCGCGAAGCTTTCTTT. The chain is encoded by TRBV5-5 joined to TRBJ1-1; the D gene is unclear. Relative to germline, V is 4 bases shorter and J is 8 bases shorter, with 12 bases between their ends. CDR1 SGHKS and CDR2 YYEKEE are derived from the germline V gene (reference sequence). The CDR3 holds 12 amino acids from the cysteine to the phenylalanine. Just CDR3 DNA is preserved here, 36 bases in frame from base 1.